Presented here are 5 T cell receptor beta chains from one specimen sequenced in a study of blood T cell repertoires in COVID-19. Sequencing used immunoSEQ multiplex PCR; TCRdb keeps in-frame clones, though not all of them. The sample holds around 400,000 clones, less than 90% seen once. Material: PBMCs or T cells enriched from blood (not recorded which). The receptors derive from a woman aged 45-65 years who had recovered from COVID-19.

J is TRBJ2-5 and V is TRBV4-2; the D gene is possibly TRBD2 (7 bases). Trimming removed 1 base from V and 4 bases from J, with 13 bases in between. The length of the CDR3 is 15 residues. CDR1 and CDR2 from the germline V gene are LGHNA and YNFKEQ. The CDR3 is CASSQGRGARETQYF. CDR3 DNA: TGTGCCAGCAGCCAAGGTCGGGGGGCGAGAGAGACCCAGTACTTC.

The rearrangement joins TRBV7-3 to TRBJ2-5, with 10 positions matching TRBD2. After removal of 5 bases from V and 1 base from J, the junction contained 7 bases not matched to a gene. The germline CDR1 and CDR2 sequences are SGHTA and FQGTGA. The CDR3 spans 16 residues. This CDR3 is CASSKVAGGGQETQYF. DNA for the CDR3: TGTGCCAGCAGCAAGGTAGCGGGGGGCGGCCAAGAGACCCAGTACTTC.

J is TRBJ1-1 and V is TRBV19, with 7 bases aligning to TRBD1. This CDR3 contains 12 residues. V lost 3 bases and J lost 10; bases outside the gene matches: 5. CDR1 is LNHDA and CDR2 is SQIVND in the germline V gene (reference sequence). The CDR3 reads CASSIRGSGAFF. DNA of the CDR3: TGTGCCAGTAGTATCAGGGGGAGTGGAGCTTTCTTT.

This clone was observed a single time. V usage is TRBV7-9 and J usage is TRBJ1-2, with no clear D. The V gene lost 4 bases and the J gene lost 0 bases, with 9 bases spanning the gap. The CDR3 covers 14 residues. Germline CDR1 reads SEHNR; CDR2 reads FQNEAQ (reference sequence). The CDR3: CASSYTYPNYGYTF. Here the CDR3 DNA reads TGTGCCAGCAGCTACACATATCCTAACTATGGCTACACCTTC.

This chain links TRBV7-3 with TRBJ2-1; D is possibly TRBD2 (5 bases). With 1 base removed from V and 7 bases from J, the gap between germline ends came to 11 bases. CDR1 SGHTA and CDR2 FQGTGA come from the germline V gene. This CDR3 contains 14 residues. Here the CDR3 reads CASSLKGRGNEQFF. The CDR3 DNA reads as TGTGCCAGCAGCTTAAAAGGACGGGGAAATGAGCAGTTCTTC.